The source of this T cell receptor beta chain is a study of patients and donors after allogeneic stem cell transplantation. The CDR3 is 15 residues long. Germline V lookup: CDR1 DFQATT, CDR2 SNEGSKA (reference sequence). V was clipped by 3 bases and J by 1 base, with 12 bases between them. TCRdb reprocessed the RT-PCR reads with MiXCR, giving one entry per CDR3 protein. The sample yields 900,000 to 1,000,000 distinct CDR3 sequences, under 20% seen once. Sequenced sample: blood, either unsorted or a sorted T cell fraction (not recorded which). The clonotype was recovered from a human donor who was either an allogeneic HSCT recipient or a stem cell or donor lymphocyte infusion donor (not recorded which). It is not recorded whose cells these are; they may come from a transplant donor. This sequence joins TRBV20-1 and TRBJ2-2; tentative D call: TRBD1 (6 bases). Here the CDR3 reads CSASPETGNTGELFF. CDR3 DNA: TGCAGTGCTAGCCCCGAGACAGGGAACACCGGGGAGCTGTTTTTT.